One and the same sample provided the 20 T cell receptor beta chains below, sequenced in a study of cytomegalovirus exposure and HLA in healthy donors. The study ran its PCR with 60 Vbeta and 13 Jbeta primers. TCRdb's copy holds only in-frame clones and misses some; the assay was immunoSEQ multiplex PCR. This sample has 140,000 to 150,000 clones, with 61% found just once. Sequenced sample: PBMCs. All receptors derive from a male donor in good health and CMV-seronegative.

This clone was counted a few times. The chain uses TRBV19 and TRBJ1-5, with 8 nucleotides matching TRBD1. V shed 5 bases, J shed 4 bases, and the junction held 7 bases outside the gene matches. Germline V lookup: CDR1 LNHDA, CDR2 SQIVND (reference sequence). The CDR3 is made up of 15 amino acids. This chain's CDR3 is CASSGGQGSNQPQHF. CDR3 coding DNA: TGTGCCAGTAGTGGCGGACAGGGATCAAATCAGCCCCAGCATTTT.

This clone has only a few counts. One end of the junction varies from germline; a read error may be responsible. The chain uses TRBV7-7 and TRBJ1-1; D unclear. The CDR3 contains 18 residues. Per the germline V gene, CDR1 is SSHAT and CDR2 is FNYEAQ (reference sequence). This CDR3 is CASSLPRGDQAMNTEAFF. In DNA, the CDR3 is TGTGCTAGCAGCTTACCGCGGGGAGACCAAGCTATGAACACTGAAGCTTTCTTT.

This clone is a singleton in its sample. The rearrangement joins TRBV27 to TRBJ1-6, with unresolved D. V was clipped by 7 bases and J by 9 bases, with 10 bases between them. Per the germline V gene, CDR1 is MNHEY and CDR2 is SMNVEV (reference sequence). The CDR3 runs to 12 residues. CDR3: CASTRLGSPLHF. The DNA of the CDR3 is TGTGCCAGCACCAGACTAGGTTCACCCCTCCACTTT.

This clone was seen a handful of times. J is TRBJ2-7 and V is TRBV27; TRBD2 is a possible D gene (6 bases). The CDR3 extends over 14 amino acids. Germline V lookup: CDR1 MNHEY, CDR2 SMNVEV (reference sequence). V was trimmed by 3 bases and J by 3 bases, leaving 12 bases between them. The CDR3 reads CASSLTGLGYEQYF. For the CDR3, the DNA is TGTGCCAGCAGTTTGACGGGACTTGGCTACGAGCAGTACTTC.

This clone was recorded only once. V usage is TRBV30 and J usage is TRBJ2-4, with a tentative D call TRBD2 (7 bases). Trimming left V 4 bases short and J 8 bases short, with 12 bases between. This CDR3 region has 12 residues. CDR1 is GTSNPN, CDR2 SVGIG, per germline (reference sequence). In DNA form, the CDR3 reads TGTGCCTGGACCTTAGGGGGGGACATTCAGTACTTC. Its protein product is CAWTLGGDIQYF.

The chain couples TRBV5-1 to TRBJ2-7; D gene unclear. This CDR3 has 17 amino acids. The V end was cut by 0 bases, the J end by 0 bases, with 16 bases between. Germline values: CDR1 SGHRS, CDR2 YFSETQ. The DNA for the CDR3 is TGCGCCAGCAGCTTGGACGGCGGCACTTTTAACTCCTACGAGCAGTACTTC. It specifies CASSLDGGTFNSYEQYF.

The chain combines TRBV7-3 with TRBJ2-7; a weak D match, TRBD2 (6 bases). The V end lost 5 bases, the J end lost 4 bases, and 21 bases lay between the germline ends. The CDR3 extends over 16 amino acids. CDR1 is SGHTA and CDR2 is FQGTGA in the germline V gene. Here the CDR3 reads CASSPGRGAGRYEQYF. The CDR3 DNA reads as TGTGCCAGCAGCCCTGGGCGAGGGGCAGGGAGGTACGAGCAGTACTTC. The full variable domain, rest sourced from reference TRBV7-3 and TRBJ2-7, is GAGVSQTPSNKVTEKGKYVELRCDPISGHTALYWYRQSLGQGPEFLIYFQGTGAADDSGLPNDRFFAVRPEGSVSTLKIQRTERGDSAVYLCASSPGRGAGRYEQYFGPGTRLTVT.

The rearrangement links TRBV10-3 to TRBJ2-7; D not certain. CDR3 length equals 14 residues. The V gene's germline CDR1 is ENHRY and CDR2 SYGVKD. Trimming shortened V by 3 bases and J by 2 bases, and 11 bases separated the two germline ends. The CDR3 is CAISDPSQAYEQYF. The CDR3 nucleotides read TGTGCCATCAGTGATCCAAGTCAGGCCTACGAGCAGTACTTC.

The CDR3 bases are TGTGCCAGCAGCTTAGTAGCAGGGGGCTACGAGCAGTACTTC. Protein product: CASSLVAGGYEQYF. V gene TRBV7-9 combines with J gene TRBJ2-7; TRBD1 matches at 7 bases. CDR3 size: 14 residues. The ends lost 1 base at V and 3 bases at J; junction bases unmatched: 3. Germline-derived CDR1 and CDR2 are SEHNR and FQNEAQ (reference sequence).

The J gene is TRBJ1-6, the V gene TRBV7-3; 9 bases match TRBD1. This CDR3 comprises 14 residues. J lost 9 bases, V lost 4 bases, and 4 bases had no gene match. The germline V gene has CDR1 SGHTA and CDR2 FQGTGA. The CDR3 DNA sequence: TGTGCCAGCAGCTATGGGACAGGGAGTTCACCCCTCCACTTT. It codes for CASSYGTGSSPLHF.

This sequence joins TRBV5-4 and TRBJ1-1; D gene uncertain. Between the trimmed V and J ends, which lost 0 bases and 0 bases, there was a span of 9 bases. The CDR3 consists of 15 residues. Germline CDR1 and CDR2: SGHNT and YYREEE (reference sequence). The CDR3, as DNA: TGTGCCAGCAGCTTGGGCGGGCAGATGAACACTGAAGCTTTCTTT. This codes for CASSLGGQMNTEAFF.

The chain combines TRBV5-5 with TRBJ1-5; 8 nucleotides line up with TRBD1. V gave up 4 bases and J gave up 0 bases; unmatched junction bases: 3. Germline V lookup: CDR1 SGHKS, CDR2 YYEKEE (reference sequence). There are 15 residues in the CDR3. The CDR3 bases are TGTGCCAGCAGCCGGACAGGGAATAGCAATCAGCCCCAGCATTTT. Protein: CASSRTGNSNQPQHF. The whole variable domain, filled in from reference TRBV5-5 and TRBJ1-5, reads DAGVTQSPTHLIKTRGQQVTLRCSPISGHKSVSWYQQVLGQGPQFIFQYYEKEERGRGNFPDRFSARQFPNYSSELNVNALLLGDSALYLCASSRTGNSNQPQHFGDGTRLSIL.

This chain connects TRBV29-1 to TRBJ1-2, with D maybe TRBD1 (5 bases). The CDR3 sequence is 15 residues long. Germline assignment: CDR1 SQVTM and CDR2 ANQGSEA. The germline V and J ends were trimmed by 4 bases and 0 bases, with 15 bases remaining between them. CDR3 in amino acids: CSVALVTGPNYGYTF. DNA for the CDR3: TGCAGCGTTGCCCTTGTTACAGGACCTAACTATGGCTACACCTTC.

This chain joins TRBV7-3 and TRBJ2-3, with 11 bases lining up with TRBD2. This CDR3 spans 16 amino acids. The V and J ends lost 4 bases and 2 bases, in that order; junction bases with no gene match: 5. Germline V gene data show CDR1 as SGHTA and CDR2 as FQGTGA. The CDR3 is CASSSASGGFTDTQYF. The CDR3 DNA is TGTGCCAGCAGCTCGGCTAGCGGGGGGTTCACAGATACGCAGTATTTT.

V and J are TRBV7-3 and TRBJ2-3; 12 bases fit TRBD1. The CDR3 covers 13 residues. Germline trimming cut 8 bases from V and 9 bases from J; bases unmatched to any gene: 6. CDR1 is SGHTA and CDR2 is FQGTGA in the germline V gene. The CDR3 loop reads CASGTGGGGTQYF. In DNA form, the CDR3 reads TGTGCCAGCGGGACAGGGGGCGGAGGGACGCAGTATTTT.

This chain joins TRBV5-1 and TRBJ2-2; no definite D call. Germline CDR1 reads SGHRS; CDR2 reads YFSETQ. This CDR3 spans 14 amino acids. V lost 1 base and J lost 0, with 4 bases in between. CDR3 loop: CASSLPPNTGELFF. The CDR3 DNA reads TGCGCCAGCAGCTTGCCTCCGAACACCGGGGAGCTGTTTTTT.

V is TRBV6-1 and J is TRBJ2-6, with D tentatively TRBD1 (5 bases). V gave up 4 bases and J gave up 0 bases, with 13 bases separating them. The CDR3 covers 17 residues. The V gene's germline CDR1 is MNHNS and CDR2 SASEGT. In DNA, the CDR3 is TGTGCCAGCAGTGGCCAGGGCACCGCCTCTGGGGCCAACGTCCTGACTTTC. This translates into CASSGQGTASGANVLTF.

The rearrangement joins TRBV30 to TRBJ1-3; D remains unclear. Germline V gives CDR1 GTSNPN, CDR2 SVGIG (reference sequence). The CDR3 runs to 12 residues. The V end was cut by 3 bases, the J end by 3 bases, with 6 bases between. CDR3: CAWRGSGNTIYF. CDR3 DNA: TGTGCCTGGAGGGGGAGTGGAAACACCATATATTTT.

The CDR3 protein is CASSQEAGGLETQYF. The CDR3 DNA reads TGTGCCAGCAGCCAAGAAGCGGGGGGATTAGAGACCCAGTACTTC. The chain is built from TRBV6-4 and TRBJ2-5, with 9 bases lining up with TRBD2. J gave up 4 bases and V 6 bases, and 9 bases lay outside the gene matches. Germline V gives CDR1 MRHNA, CDR2 SNTAGT. The CDR3 contains 15 residues.

The chain employs TRBV6-5 and TRBJ2-7; maybe TRBD1 (5 bases). This CDR3 region has 13 residues. Trimming removed 6 bases at V and 0 bases at J, with 9 bases between. CDR1 and CDR2 (germline): MNHEY, SVGAGI. The CDR3 DNA sequence: TGTGCCAGCAGGGGGCAGGGCTCCTACGAGCAGTACTTC. It yields the protein CASRGQGSYEQYF.